Each of the 27 T cell receptor beta chains below was sequenced from the same sample in a study of blood T cell repertoires in COVID-19. Repertoires were generated with immunoSEQ multiplex PCR, while TCRdb's copy carries only in-frame clones and drops some. The sample comprises roughly 220,000 clones, around 83% of which are singletons, and approximately 8% rests with the top ten. Sequenced sample: peripheral blood. These receptor sequences come from a woman aged 80 or older with COVID-19, enrolled during active disease.

The chain has TRBV19 and TRBJ1-6; 10 bases are shared with TRBD1. Germline V lookup: CDR1 LNHDA, CDR2 SQIVND (reference sequence). V lost 5 bases and J lost 7; bases outside the gene matches: 8. The CDR3 spans 16 residues. This CDR3 is CASSPRDRGGNSPLHF. CDR3 bases: TGTGCCAGTAGTCCGAGGGACAGGGGAGGCAATTCACCCCTCCACTTT.

The V gene is TRBV19, the J gene TRBJ1-1, with 8 bases that match TRBD1. Germline V lookup: CDR1 LNHDA, CDR2 SQIVND (reference sequence). This CDR3 has 11 residues. After removal of 6 bases from V and 8 bases from J, the junction contained 2 bases not matched to a gene. CDR3 sequence (DNA): TGTGCCAGTAGCCGACAGGGGGAAGCTTTCTTT. Its translation is CASSRQGEAFF.

This clone was counted a single time. The V and J genes are TRBV6-2 or TRBV6-3 and TRBJ2-3; 12 bases are a match to TRBD1. The CDR3 runs to 15 residues. Germline lookup yields CDR1 MNHEY and CDR2 SVGEGT. V gave up 4 bases and J gave up 10 bases; unmatched junction bases: 9. The CDR3 reads CASSSPPGTGGSQYF. The CDR3 DNA follows: TGTGCCAGCAGTTCTCCCCCCGGGACAGGGGGCTCGCAGTATTTT.

The chain couples TRBV30 to TRBJ2-3; D is uncertain. The CDR3 has 14 amino acids. The germline V and J ends were trimmed by 0 bases and 6 bases, with 13 bases remaining between them. Germline V CDR1 and CDR2: GTSNPN, SVGIG (reference sequence). CDR3 bases: TGTGCCTGGAGTGTACGAAAAGCGAGGGATACGCAGTATTTT. Its translation is CAWSVRKARDTQYF. The variable domain in full, completed from reference TRBV30 and TRBJ2-3, reads SQTIHQWPATLVQPVGSPLSLECTVEGTSNPNLYWYRQAAGRGLQLLFYSVGIGQISSEVPQNLSASRPQDRQFILSSKKLLLSDSGFYLCAWSVRKARDTQYFGPGTRLTVL.

The chain joins TRBV30 to TRBJ1-2, with D unclear. V lost 4 bases and J 7 bases, leaving 13 bases between the germline ends. The CDR3 runs to 12 residues. Germline CDR1 is GTSNPN and CDR2 is SVGIG (reference sequence). The CDR3 sequence is CAWKIGEAGYTF. The CDR3 bases are TGTGCCTGGAAAATCGGGGAGGCTGGCTACACCTTC.

The CDR3 region is CASSRQGQNTEAFF. CDR3 in DNA: TGTGCCAGCAGCCGACAGGGACAGAACACTGAAGCTTTCTTT. V gene TRBV5-5 combines with J gene TRBJ1-1; TRBD1 matches 7 bases. The CDR3 loop spans 14 amino acids. Germline CDR1 is SGHKS and CDR2 is YYEKEE (reference sequence). Trimming cost V 4 bases and J 1 base; bases outside gene matches: 4.

This clone was seen once. This chain links TRBV18 with TRBJ2-3, with 8 nucleotides matching TRBD2. Germline V gives CDR1 KGHSH, CDR2 LQKENI. The CDR3 length is 16 residues. With 3 bases clipped from V and 0 bases from J, the junction kept 5 bases outside the gene matches. CDR3 DNA: TGTGCCAGCTCACCTCCTGCGGGGGGAAGCACAGATACGCAGTATTTT. Translation gives CASSPPAGGSTDTQYF. Full variable domain (remainder filled in from reference TRBV18 and TRBJ2-3): NAGVMQNPRHLVRRRGQEARLRCSPMKGHSHVYWYRQLPEEGLKFMVYLQKENIIDESGMPKERFSAEFPKEGPSILRIQQVVRGDSAAYFCASSPPAGGSTDTQYFGPGTRLTVL.

The chain uses TRBV20-1 and TRBJ2-7; 7 bases match TRBD2. This CDR3 comprises 13 residues. The germline gives CDR1 DFQATT, CDR2 SNEGSKA (reference sequence). The J segment lost 3 bases and the V segment lost 3 bases, leaving 5 bases of the junction unmatched. The CDR3 nucleotides read TGCAGTGCTAGTGGGGGACTACACTACGAGCAGTACTTC. Its translation: CSASGGLHYEQYF.

The J gene is TRBJ1-4, the V gene TRBV9, with 7 positions matching TRBD1. J lost 3 bases, V lost 2 bases, and 4 bases had no gene match. In germline, CDR1 is SGDLS, CDR2 YYNGEE. The CDR3 length is 15 residues. Here the CDR3 reads CASSVVGTANEKLFF. CDR3 DNA: TGTGCCAGCAGCGTTGTCGGGACAGCTAATGAAAAACTGTTTTTT.

The rearrangement uses TRBV5-6 and TRBJ1-3; D is perhaps TRBD1 (6 bases). The germline gives CDR1 SGHDT, CDR2 YYEEEE. The CDR3 loop spans 18 amino acids. Trimming took 4 bases from V and 0 from J, leaving 20 bases between them. The CDR3 sequence is CASSLQEGRGFSGNTIYF. The CDR3 coding sequence is TGTGCCAGCAGCCTGCAAGAGGGCAGGGGATTCTCTGGAAACACCATATATTTT.

This clone was counted only a few times. The chain recombines TRBV11-2 with TRBJ2-2; D might be TRBD1 (6 bases). Germline values: CDR1 SGHAT, CDR2 FQNNGV. The CDR3 sequence is 15 residues long. V lost 5 bases, J lost 0 bases, and 10 bases lay in between. The CDR3 DNA reads as TGTGCCAGCAGCCGGACAGTATCGAACACCGGGGAGCTGTTTTTT. Amino acids: CASSRTVSNTGELFF.

The genes are TRBV11-2 and TRBJ1-2, with 7 positions matching TRBD1. Trimming at V came to 0 bases and at J to 4 bases, leaving 8 bases not matched to a gene. This CDR3 region has 16 residues. In germline, CDR1 is SGHAT, CDR2 FQNNGV. CDR3 in amino acids: CASSLETGRIRYGYTF. CDR3 DNA: TGTGCCAGCAGCTTAGAGACAGGGAGGATACGCTATGGCTACACCTTC. The full variable domain, with the rest looked up from reference TRBV11-2 and TRBJ1-2, is EAGVAQSPRYKIIEKRQSVAFWCNPISGHATLYWYQQILGQGPKLLIQFQNNGVVDDSQLPKDRFSAERLKGVDSTLKIQPAKLEDSAVYLCASSLETGRIRYGYTFGSGTRLTVV.

This clone appeared once. This rearrangement joins TRBV5-1 to TRBJ1-2; 12 nucleotides match TRBD1. This CDR3 region has 14 residues. CDR1 is SGHRS, CDR2 YFSETQ, per germline. J was trimmed by 10 bases and V by 4 bases; bases with no gene match: 8. For the CDR3, the DNA is TGCGCCAGCAGCCGGGGACAGGGGGCATTTGACTACACCTTC. Its translation is CASSRGQGAFDYTF.

The chain is built from TRBV27 and TRBJ2-5; 8 bases are shared with TRBD1. Per germline, CDR1 MNHEY and CDR2 SMNVEV (reference sequence). After removal of 2 bases from V and 2 bases from J, the junction contained 7 bases not matched to a gene. The CDR3 totals 16 residues. In DNA, the CDR3 is TGTGCCAGCAGTTTAAGGACAGGGTTCACGCAAGAGACCCAGTACTTC. Its protein is CASSLRTGFTQETQYF.

The rearrangement links TRBV6-2 or TRBV6-3 to TRBJ1-3; no clear D gene. Germline lookup yields CDR1 MNHEY and CDR2 SVGEGT. Trimming removed 1 base at V and 4 bases at J, with 5 bases between. This CDR3 is built from 13 residues. CDR3 nucleotides: TGTGCCAGCAGTTACTTCTCCGGAAACACCATATATTTT. Translating gives CASSYFSGNTIYF.

The chain links TRBV6-1 to TRBJ1-2; 8 positions agree with TRBD1. Germline values: CDR1 MNHNS, CDR2 SASEGT. This CDR3 comprises 16 residues. The V and J ends lost 3 bases and 2 bases, in that order; junction bases with no gene match: 8. The CDR3 nucleotides read TGTGCCAGCAGTGAGCCCGGGACAGGCATAAACTATGGCTACACCTTC. It codes for CASSEPGTGINYGYTF.

The CDR3 DNA reads as TGTGCCAGCAGTTCGTGGCAGGTCAATCAGCCCCAGCATTTT. It specifies CASSSWQVNQPQHF. This chain connects TRBV27 to TRBJ1-5; no firm D call. The germline V and J ends were trimmed by 4 bases and 3 bases, with 10 bases remaining between them. The CDR3 loop spans 14 amino acids. Germline V lookup: CDR1 MNHEY, CDR2 SMNVEV (reference sequence).

The chain combines TRBV10-2 with TRBJ2-5; 7 bases are shared with TRBD2. The CDR3 is 14 amino acids. J gave up 5 bases and V 6 bases, and 9 bases lay outside the gene matches. From germline, CDR1 is WSHSY and CDR2 SAAADI. CDR3 in DNA: TGCGCCAGCAGCCCCACGGGAGGTAGGGAGACCCAGTACTTC. This translates into CASSPTGGRETQYF.

The chain recombines TRBV19 with TRBJ2-7; 8 nucleotides agree with TRBD1. The CDR3 is 14 residues long. With V trimmed by 5 bases and J by 2 bases, 5 bases remained unmatched. CDR1 and CDR2 from the germline V gene are LNHDA and SQIVND (reference sequence). The chain's CDR3 is CASSVTGGTYEQYF. CDR3 nucleotides: TGTGCCAGTAGTGTCACAGGGGGGACCTACGAGCAGTACTTC.

A few counts support this clone. This chain connects TRBV18 to TRBJ2-5, with a weak D call TRBD1 (6 bases). CDR1 is KGHSH, CDR2 LQKENI, per germline. This CDR3 has 16 amino acids. V was pared by 0 bases and J by 9 bases, with 20 bases between. CDR3 DNA: TGTGCCAGCTCACCACCGAATGGGGTAGGGGGAGACTCCCAGTACTTC. Protein sequence: CASSPPNGVGGDSQYF.

The rearrangement joins TRBV5-5 to TRBJ2-7; 9 bases map to TRBD1. The germline gives CDR1 SGHKS, CDR2 YYEKEE (reference sequence). With V trimmed by 0 bases and J by 5 bases, 6 bases remained unmatched. The CDR3 sequence is 15 residues long. For the CDR3, the DNA is TGTGCCAGCAGCTTGGGCCGCACAGGGGGCGACGAGCAGTACTTC. Amino acids: CASSLGRTGGDEQYF. Variable domain in full (rest from reference TRBV5-5 and TRBJ2-7): DAGVTQSPTHLIKTRGQQVTLRCSPISGHKSVSWYQQVLGQGPQFIFQYYEKEERGRGNFPDRFSARQFPNYSSELNVNALLLGDSALYLCASSLGRTGGDEQYFGPGTRLTVT.

The rearrangement uses TRBV19 and TRBJ1-3; D may be TRBD1 (5 bases). V was shortened by 4 bases and J by 0 bases, with 13 bases between the two germline ends. The germline V gene has CDR1 LNHDA and CDR2 SQIVND (reference sequence). There are 16 residues in the CDR3. CDR3: CASSTQQAYSGNTIYF. CDR3 nucleotides: TGTGCCAGTAGTACTCAACAGGCCTACTCTGGAAACACCATATATTTT.

The V call is TRBV6-5, the J call TRBJ1-2, with D hard to call. V shed 7 bases and J shed 7 bases, with 16 bases lying between them. Germline values: CDR1 MNHEY, CDR2 SVGAGI. This CDR3 has 13 amino acids. The chain's CDR3 is CASTPAGVSGYTF. CDR3 coding DNA: TGTGCCAGCACCCCCGCCGGGGTGTCTGGCTACACCTTC.

The chain employs TRBV30 and TRBJ1-2; 7 nucleotides align to TRBD1. The germline V gene has CDR1 GTSNPN and CDR2 SVGIG (reference sequence). CDR3 size: 12 residues. J was trimmed by 8 bases and V by 5 bases; bases with no gene match: 8. The CDR3 loop reads CAWYRQGGGYTF. The DNA of the CDR3 is TGTGCCTGGTACCGACAGGGCGGAGGCTACACCTTC.

The chain has TRBV9 and TRBJ2-3; TRBD2 is a possible D gene (6 bases). This CDR3 is built from 15 residues. Trimming shortened V by 2 bases and J by 2 bases, and 12 bases separated the two germline ends. Germline V lookup: CDR1 SGDLS, CDR2 YYNGEE. This CDR3 reads CASSVSGTFTDTQYF. In DNA, the CDR3 is TGTGCCAGCAGCGTCTCCGGGACTTTCACAGATACGCAGTATTTT. Looking up the rest from reference TRBV9 and TRBJ2-3 gives the full variable domain: DSGVTQTPKHLITATGQRVTLRCSPRSGDLSVYWYQQSLDQGLQFLIQYYNGEERAKGNILERFSAQQFPDLHSELNLSSLELGDSALYFCASSVSGTFTDTQYFGPGTRLTVL.

The chain uses TRBV2 and TRBJ2-1; 8 bases map to TRBD1. The CDR3 runs to 15 residues. Trimming removed 9 bases from V and 7 bases from J; junction bases left unmatched: 14. Looked up from germline, CDR1 is SNHLY and CDR2 is FYNNEI. The CDR3 bases are TGTGCCAGTAAACCGACAGGGGTAACATGGAATGAGCAGTTCTTC. It yields the protein CASKPTGVTWNEQFF.

The V gene is TRBV28, the J gene TRBJ1-1; TRBD1 matches 7 bases. Germline-derived CDR1 and CDR2 are MDHEN and SYDVKM. The CDR3 consists of 14 residues. The V and J ends lost 8 bases and 1 base, in that order; junction bases with no gene match: 7. The CDR3 coding sequence is TGTGCCAGCGTAAGACAGGGCCCGAACACTGAAGCTTTCTTT. Translation gives CASVRQGPNTEAFF. Using reference TRBV28 and TRBJ1-1 for the parts outside the CDR3, the full variable domain is DVKVTQSSRYLVKRTGEKVFLECVQDMDHENMFWYRQDPGLGLRLIYFSYDVKMKEKGDIPEGYSVSREKKERFSLILESASTNQTSMYLCASVRQGPNTEAFFGQGTRLTVV.